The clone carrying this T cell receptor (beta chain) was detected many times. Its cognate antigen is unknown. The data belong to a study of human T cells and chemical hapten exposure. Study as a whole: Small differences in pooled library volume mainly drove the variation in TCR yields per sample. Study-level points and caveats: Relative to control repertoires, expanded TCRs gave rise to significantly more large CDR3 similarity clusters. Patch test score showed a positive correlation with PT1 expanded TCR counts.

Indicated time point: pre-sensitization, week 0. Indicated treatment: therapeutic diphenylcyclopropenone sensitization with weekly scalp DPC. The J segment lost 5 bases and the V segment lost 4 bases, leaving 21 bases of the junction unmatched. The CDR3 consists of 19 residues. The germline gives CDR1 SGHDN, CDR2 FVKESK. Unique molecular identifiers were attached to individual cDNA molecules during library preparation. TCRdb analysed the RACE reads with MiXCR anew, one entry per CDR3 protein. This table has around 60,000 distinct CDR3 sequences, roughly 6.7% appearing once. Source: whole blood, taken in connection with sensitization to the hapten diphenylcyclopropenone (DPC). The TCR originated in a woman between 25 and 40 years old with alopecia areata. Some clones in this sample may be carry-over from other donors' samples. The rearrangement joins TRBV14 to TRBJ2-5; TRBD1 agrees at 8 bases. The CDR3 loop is CASSRTEYDGRTGYETQYF. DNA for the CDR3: TGTGCCAGCAGCCGTACCGAATACGACGGGCGGACAGGGTACGAGACCCAGTACTTC.